Below, 26 T cell receptor beta chains from the same sample are listed, as sequenced in a study of tumor-infiltrating lymphocytes in primary liver carcinoma. Joint extraction of RNA and DNA used 20-30 mg of bulk tissue that was unsorted. Synthesis of TCR beta cDNA was carried out from around 540 ng total RNA with a constant-region primer. Three rounds of nested multiplex PCR with slightly modified ARM-PCR produced TCR beta libraries. Researchers ran the first two PCR rounds for roughly 10 cycles each with TRBV1-TRBV30 forward primers and a C-beta reverse primer. One entry per CDR3 protein results from TCRdb running MiXCR on the multiplex PCR reads. The profile covers roughly 100,000 distinct CDR3 sequences, with approximately 78% appearing a single time and approximately 20% taken by the ten largest. Sequencing was performed on liver tumor tissue from sampling region 3. Subset of the sample: tumor region T3, left-lateral pole. The receptor set was obtained from a man aged 40-49 years with primary liver carcinoma and hepatitis B virus infection.

A remark on this clonotype: The junction does not match germline at one end; this may be a read error. This chain joins TRBV14 and TRBJ2-7; TRBD2 matches at 8 bases. The germline CDR1 and CDR2 sequences are SGHDN and FVKESK. The length of the CDR3 is 14 residues. The CDR3 region has the DNA TGTGCCAGCAGCCAACAGGTTAGCGGGGCCCAGCGGTACTTT. This codes for CASSQQVSGAQRYF.

Comment on this clonotype: The junction and the germline gene differ at one end; a read error may be behind it. The chain has TRBV5-4 and TRBJ1-1, with D tentatively TRBD1 (6 bases). CDR1 and CDR2 from the germline V gene are SGHNT and YYREEE (reference sequence). The CDR3 runs 16 residues. CDR3 amino acids: CVSSSGERGRNTEAFF. CDR3 DNA sequence: TGTGTCAGCAGCTCAGGGGAGCGGGGACGAAACACTGAAGCTTTCTTT. Full variable domain (rest looked up from reference TRBV5-4 and TRBJ1-1): ETGVTQSPTHLIKTRGQQVTLRCSSQSGHNTVSWYQQALGQGPQFIFQYYREEENGRGNFPPRFSGLQFPNYSSELNVNALELDDSALYLCVSSSGERGRNTEAFFGQGTRLTVV.

Turning to this clonotype: A much more abundant neighbour one base away suggests this may be a read error. The rearrangement uses TRBV5-1 and TRBJ2-1; D unclear. The CDR3 has 15 residues. Germline lookup yields CDR1 SGHRS and CDR2 YFSETQ. The CDR3 is CASSSLPGLRDERFF. In DNA form, the CDR3 reads TGCGCCAGCAGTTCCTTGCCGGGCCTAAGGGATGAGCGGTTCTTC.

This clonotype was detected only once. An end of the junction does not agree with germline; a read error may underlie this. V gene TRBV28 combines with J gene TRBJ2-7; 9 nucleotides align to TRBD2. From germline, CDR1 is MDHEN and CDR2 SYDVKM. The CDR3 extends over 16 amino acids. This CDR3 reads CASCLFGLAGFYEQYF. CDR3 coding DNA: TGTGCCAGCTGTTTATTCGGGCTAGCGGGGTTCTACGAACAATACTTC.

On this clonotype itself: The junction shows a germline mismatch at one end, possibly a read error. Here the CDR3 DNA reads TGCAGCGGTGTTGGCGCCCCCACCTACGAGCAGTATTTC. As protein: CSGVGAPTYEQYF. The genes are TRBV29-1 and TRBJ2-7; no reliable D call. The CDR3 sequence is 13 residues long. Germline values: CDR1 SQVTM, CDR2 ANQGSEA.

Many counts were recorded for this clonotype. This chain connects TRBV4-3 to TRBJ2-3, with D tentatively TRBD2 (5 bases). Germline CDR1 and CDR2: LGHNA and YSLEER. This CDR3 spans 15 amino acids. The V and J ends lost 0 bases and 4 bases respectively, with 11 bases between them. The CDR3 is CASSQDRGGADTQYF. DNA for the CDR3: TGCGCCAGCAGCCAAGATCGTGGAGGAGCAGATACGCAGTATTTT.

In the case of this clonotype: A junction boundary mismatches the germline segment, possibly from a read error. The chain couples TRBV6-6 to TRBJ1-2; TRBD1 is a possible D gene (6 bases). The CDR3 consists of 14 residues. CDR1 MNHNY and CDR2 SVGAGI come from the germline V gene (reference sequence). This CDR3 is CASILQSDSYDYTF. The CDR3 nucleotides read TGTGCCAGCATCTTACAGTCGGACAGCTATGACTACACCTTC.

This clonotype came up many times. The V call is TRBV5-1, the J call TRBJ2-3, with D possibly matching TRBD1 (5 bases). This CDR3 is 15 amino acids long. The germline gives CDR1 SGHRS, CDR2 YFSETQ. V was cut by 1 base and J by 4 bases, with 13 bases left in between. In nucleotides, the CDR3 is TGCGCCAGCAGCTTGTGGCAGGGTGAGGCAGATACGCAGTATTTT. Translating it yields CASSLWQGEADTQYF.

For this clonotype: With a much larger clone just one base away, this may be a read error. The gene calls are TRBV11-2 and TRBJ2-1; 8 bases are a match to TRBD1. This CDR3 is built from 15 residues. Germline CDR1 and CDR2: SGHAT and FQNNGV. CDR3 loop: CASSLQGTGLNGQFF. The CDR3, as DNA: TGTGCCAGCAGCTTACAAGGGACAGGCCTTAATGGGCAGTTCTTC.

Comments on this clonotype: Here the CDR3 omits its conserved ending phenylalanine or tryptophan, so a read error is the likely source. This sequence joins TRBV11-1 and TRBJ2-7, with D perhaps given as TRBD1 or TRBD2 (6 bases each). CDR1 is SGHAT and CDR2 is FQDESV in the germline V gene (reference sequence). V was pared by 9 bases and J by 1 base, with 13 bases between. The CDR3 spans 13 residues. CDR3 in amino acids: CASRGRRSYEQYL. The CDR3 region has the DNA TGTGCCAGTAGGGGGAGGCGATCCTACGAGCAGTACTTA.

Turning to this clonotype: An end of the junction does not agree with germline; a read error may underlie this. The chain is built from TRBV6-6 and TRBJ1-5, with D unresolved. The germline V gene has CDR1 MNHNY and CDR2 SVGAGI (reference sequence). This CDR3 has 14 residues. The CDR3 loop is CASEVGGSNQPQQF. The CDR3 bases are TGCGCCAGCGAGGTAGGAGGAAGCAATCAGCCCCAGCAATTT.

Regarding this clonotype: One end of the junction varies from germline; a read error may be responsible. V gene TRBV5-6 combines with J gene TRBJ2-1; 9 bases agree with TRBD2. Germline CDR1 and CDR2: SGHDT and YYEEEE. There are 21 residues in the CDR3. CDR3 region: CTSSPGTSRRVAGSSYNEQFF. The CDR3 DNA reads TGTACCAGCAGCCCGGGGACTAGCCGGAGGGTCGCAGGGAGCTCCTACAATGAGCAGTTCTTC.

About this clonotype itself: No conserved phenylalanine or tryptophan ends this CDR3, so it is likely a read error. The rearrangement joins TRBV11-3 to TRBJ2-3; TRBD1 matches 7 bases. The DNA end is a closer match to TRBJ1-5, so the J assignment may be wrong. The V gene's germline CDR1 is SGHNT and CDR2 YENEEA. This CDR3 contains 17 residues. The CDR3 DNA reads as TGTGCCAGCAGCAAAGTGGTCGCGGGAGGGGGCACAGATACGCAGCATATT. This sequence encodes CASSKVVAGGGTDTQHI.

Notes on this clonotype: The junction departs from germline at one end; a sequencing error may be responsible. V usage is TRBV28 and J usage is TRBJ2-3, with 8 bases fitting TRBD2. Germline-derived CDR1 and CDR2 are MDHEN and SYDVKM. The CDR3 sequence is 15 residues long. CDR3 region: CASTRPAGGTDAQYF. CDR3 in DNA: TGTGCCAGCACCCGCCCGGCGGGGGGCACAGATGCGCAGTATTTT.

As to this clonotype: Relative to the germline gene, one junction end is altered; a read error may explain this. This CDR3 reads CASSPLITGGSGNEQFF. The CDR3 region has the DNA TGCGCCAGTAGCCCTTTGATAACTGGCGGGAGCGGAAATGAGCAGTTCTTC. The V and J genes are TRBV4-1 and TRBJ2-1, with 7 bases aligning to TRBD2. Germline loops: CDR1 MGHRA, CDR2 YSYEKL. The CDR3 contains 17 residues.

With regard to this clonotype: This sequence may be a read error, since a much larger clone differs from it by one base. This chain links TRBV28 with TRBJ2-6; D is possibly TRBD1 (5 bases). In germline, CDR1 is MDHEN, CDR2 SYDVKM. The CDR3 runs to 15 residues. Trimming took off 6 bases at V and 4 bases at J, with 13 bases between the two ends. The chain's CDR3 is CASRSQGSGANVLTF. For the CDR3, the DNA is TGTGCCAGCAGGAGCCAGGGATCCGGGGCCAACGTCCTGACTTTC.

The rearrangement joins TRBV7-9 to TRBJ2-7; D may be TRBD1 (5 bases). The CDR3 totals 14 residues. Germline V CDR1 and CDR2: SEHNR, FQNEAQ (reference sequence). V lost 9 bases and J lost 6, with 21 bases in between. The CDR3 DNA is TGTGCCAGTGGCAAATCCGCGGCAGGGCCCGAGCAGTACTTC. It encodes CASGKSAAGPEQYF.

This clonotype has more than one count but fewer than ten. Compared with germline, one end of the junction differs, possibly owing to a read error. The chain is built from TRBV29-1 and TRBJ1-1; no firm D call. CDR1 is SQVTM and CDR2 is ANQGSEA in the germline V gene. This CDR3 is 13 amino acids long. The DNA of the CDR3 is TGCAGCGCCGGGTACGGGCTGAACGCTGAAGTTTTCTTT. Translation gives CSAGYGLNAEVFF.

V gene TRBV29-1 combines with J gene TRBJ2-7; tentatively, D is TRBD1 (5 bases). The CDR3 is 18 amino acids. In germline, CDR1 is SQVTM, CDR2 ANQGSEA. V lost 8 bases, J lost 0 bases, and 29 bases lay in between. CDR3 sequence reads: CSIYIVAGSSTDSYEQYF. CDR3 DNA sequence: TGCAGCATATACATAGTGGCAGGGTCTTCCACGGACTCCTACGAGCAGTACTTC.

Comment on this clonotype: This CDR3 is missing its conserved last phenylalanine or tryptophan, likely due to a read error. The chain recombines TRBV24-1 with TRBJ2-3; TRBD1 or TRBD2 may be the D gene (5 bases each). This CDR3 spans 14 amino acids. Germline CDR1 reads KGHDR; CDR2 reads SFDVKD. V was pared by 7 bases and J by 1 base, with 11 bases between. The CDR3 region is CATSRDGGTDTQYL. The CDR3 DNA follows: TGTGCCACCAGCCGGGACGGGGGCACAGATACGCAGTATCTT.

This clonotype was found many times. J is TRBJ1-5 and V is TRBV18, with no clear D. The V and J ends lost 2 bases and 5 bases respectively, with 10 bases between them. Germline CDR1 KGHSH, CDR2 LQKENI. This CDR3 has 14 amino acids. This chain's CDR3 is CASSPTGRDQPQHF. The CDR3 DNA reads as TGTGCCAGCTCACCAACGGGGAGGGATCAGCCCCAGCATTTT.

As concerns this clonotype: Germline and junction disagree at one end, which may indicate a read error. The CDR3 here is CAISQGDTSDTQYF. The CDR3 DNA follows: TGCGCCATCAGCCAGGGGGATACATCAGACACGCAGTATTTT. The rearrangement uses TRBV4-3 and TRBJ2-3; TRBD1 matches at 7 bases. The CDR3 spans 14 residues. Germline CDR1 is LGHNA and CDR2 is YSLEER.

This chain uses TRBV6-5 with TRBJ1-5, with 7 nucleotides matching TRBD1. J gave up 6 bases and V 5 bases, and 10 bases lay outside the gene matches. The CDR3 covers 15 residues. Per germline, CDR1 MNHEY and CDR2 SVGAGI. The CDR3 DNA reads as TGTGCCAGCAGTCGACAGGGTGGAAATAGTCAGCCCCAGCATTTT. Encoded protein: CASSRQGGNSQPQHF.

Points on this clonotype: Germline is not matched at one junction end, which may reflect a read error. The rearrangement links TRBV6-6 to TRBJ2-5; the match to TRBD1 covers 9 bases. The CDR3 length is 15 residues. CDR1 and CDR2 (germline): MNHNY, SVGAGI (reference sequence). The chain's CDR3 is CASRGTGGFGEAQYF. The CDR3 nucleotides are TGTGCCAGCAGGGGTACAGGGGGCTTCGGAGAGGCCCAGTACTTC.

CDR3 protein: CASRHTSGLAGAFCEQYF. The CDR3 DNA reads as TGTGCCAGCAGACATACGTCTGGACTAGCGGGAGCCTTCTGCGAGCAGTACTTC. The chain employs TRBV14 and TRBJ2-7; TRBD2 matches 13 bases. Germline lookup yields CDR1 SGHDN and CDR2 FVKESK. The V gene end was trimmed by 6 bases and the J gene end by 6 bases; junction bases not matched to a gene: 17. The CDR3 is made up of 18 amino acids.

Remarks on this clonotype: At one end the junction does not follow the germline gene, possibly because of a read error. The V and J genes are TRBV6-6 and TRBJ1-5; 8 nucleotides align to TRBD1. This CDR3 is built from 18 residues. In germline, CDR1 is MNHNY, CDR2 SVGAGI (reference sequence). The CDR3 is CASSYFDPTGALNQPRHF. The CDR3 nucleotides read TGTGCCAGCAGTTACTTCGATCCGACAGGGGCGCTAAATCAGCCCCGGCATTTT.